A selection of T cell receptor beta chains follows, all from one sample in a study of T cells after yellow fever vaccination. One entry per CDR3 protein, called by TCRdb with MiXCR from the 5' RACE reads. The profile covers about 400,000 distinct CDR3 sequences, with under 7.5% appearing a single time and approximately 16% taken by the ten largest. Sequencing was performed on PBMCs, taken 5 days after the yellow fever booster vaccination. Every receptor here comes from a man aged 25-45 years who received the YFV17D yellow fever vaccine. Each CDR3 is given with its conserved first and last residue. The D gene is left open where the match is weak. Size is stated for part of the rows, as once, few or many counts, or as a class when the clone is expanded.

v_gene,abundance,d_gene,j_gene,CDR3aa,CDR3nt
TRBV7-9,few,TRBD2,TRBJ2-7,CASSYRTSGSEQYF,TGTGCCAGCAGCTACCGGACTAGCGGGAGCGAGCAGTACTTC
TRBV20-1,-,-,TRBJ2-3,CSARDHLRTDTQYF,TGCAGTGCTAGAGATCACCTACGCACAGATACGCAGTATTTT
TRBV7-2,few,TRBD1,TRBJ2-7,CASSPQGAFEQYF,TGTGCCAGCAGCCCACAGGGGGCCTTCGAGCAGTACTTC
TRBV20-1,many,-,TRBJ1-5,CSARDGSFSNQPQHF,TGCAGTGCTAGAGATGGGTCCTTTAGCAATCAGCCCCAGCATTTT
TRBV28,-,-,TRBJ2-7,CASSSPGGEFTYEQYF,TGTGCCAGCAGTTCCCCCGGCGGGGAGTTTACCTACGAGCAGTACTTC
TRBV5-1,few,-,TRBJ2-5,CASRRDVSETQYF,TGCGCCAGCAGACGGGACGTTAGTGAGACCCAGTACTTC
TRBV20-1,few,-,TRBJ2-7,CSANPRTNSYEQYF,TGCAGTGCTAACCCACGGACGAACTCCTACGAGCAGTACTTC
TRBV21-1,many,-,TRBJ2-7,CASSTWGTGTYEQYF,-
TRBV20-1,-,TRBD2,TRBJ2-3,CSAGTSGVADTQYF,TGCAGTGCTGGCACTAGCGGGGTTGCAGATACGCAGTATTTT
TRBV29-1,-,-,TRBJ2-1,CSVDSSSNPQFF,TGCAGCGTTGACTCATCTAGTAACCCGCAGTTCTTC
TRBV28,few,TRBD2,TRBJ2-1,CASSFIPSGIPYNEQFF,TGTGCCAGCAGTTTTATCCCGAGCGGGATCCCCTACAATGAGCAGTTCTTC
TRBV20-1,few,-,TRBJ2-3,CSASPGGSTDTQYF,TGCAGTGCTTCCCCAGGGGGGAGCACAGATACGCAGTATTTT
TRBV10-3,few,-,TRBJ1-6,CAISRDQNSPLHF,TGTGCCATCAGTCGGGACCAAAATTCACCCCTCCACTTT
TRBV11-3,-,TRBD1,TRBJ1-1,CASSPQGASEAFF,TGTGCCAGCAGCCCCCAGGGGGCTTCTGAAGCTTTCTTT
TRBV5-1,many,TRBD2,TRBJ2-1,CASSFAAGGDNEQFF,TGCGCCAGCAGCTTCGCAGCGGGAGGTGACAATGAGCAGTTCTTC
TRBV20-1,few,-,TRBJ2-1,CSAPLPGTRSVNEQFF,TGCAGTGCTCCCCTGCCGGGGACGCGGTCGGTCAATGAGCAGTTCTTC
TRBV7-6,many,TRBD2,TRBJ2-2,CASSLGTSGITGELFF,TGTGCCAGCAGCTTAGGGACTAGCGGGATCACCGGGGAGCTGTTTTTT
TRBV12-3/TRBV12-4,-,-,TRBJ2-2,CASRPPSRTGELFF,TGTGCCAGCAGACCACCGAGTCGCACCGGGGAGCTGTTTTTT